This T cell receptor beta chain was sequenced for a study of T cells expressing NK-cell markers. Study at large: The eight sequenced donors comprised seven who were HCMV-seropositive and one who was seronegative.

Whole-study results and caveats: The study found dominant NKG2C+ clonotypes at roughly 1.0-7.5% of CD8+ T cells in roughly six donors. Leadership of the CD3+CD56-NKG2C+ fraction also belonged to these clonotypes in several donors.

For TCR beta, cDNA was produced by 5'RACE template switching with UMIs. TCRdb reprocessed the 5' RACE reads, keeping one entry per CDR3 protein, no DNA. Here the sample table reports under 500,000 distinct CDR3 sequences. Note on this clonotype: Antigen unknown.

This CDR3 is built from 12 residues. Germline assignment: CDR1 SEHNR and CDR2 FQNEAQ (reference sequence). The receptor's source is a woman aged 18 to 75 in good health. The chain combines TRBV7-9 with TRBJ1-1. Sequencing was carried out using blood T cells: a sorted CD56 or NKG2C T cell subset, CD4+ or CD8+ T cells, or bulk PBMC T cells (not recorded which). The CDR3: CASIGPSPEAFF.